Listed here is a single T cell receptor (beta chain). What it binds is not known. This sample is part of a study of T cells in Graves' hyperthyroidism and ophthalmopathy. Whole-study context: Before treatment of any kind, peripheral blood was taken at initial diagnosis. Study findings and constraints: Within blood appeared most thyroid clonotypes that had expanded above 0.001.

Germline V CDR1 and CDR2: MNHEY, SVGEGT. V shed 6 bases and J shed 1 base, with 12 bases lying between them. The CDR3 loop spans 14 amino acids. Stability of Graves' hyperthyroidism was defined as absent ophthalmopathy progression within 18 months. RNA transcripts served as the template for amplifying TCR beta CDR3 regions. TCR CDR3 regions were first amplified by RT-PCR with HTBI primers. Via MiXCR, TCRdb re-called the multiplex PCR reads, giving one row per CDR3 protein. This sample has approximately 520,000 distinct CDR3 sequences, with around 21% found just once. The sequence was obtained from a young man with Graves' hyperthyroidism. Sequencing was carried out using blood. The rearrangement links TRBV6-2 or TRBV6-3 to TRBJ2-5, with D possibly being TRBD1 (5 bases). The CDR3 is CASSLDSIQETQYF. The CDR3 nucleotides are TGTGCCAGCAGCCTCGACAGTATCCAAGAGACCCAGTACTTC.